This section outlines one T cell receptor beta chain sequence together with its context. Antigen specificity is unknown. The same CDR3 also results from other DNA sequences found in this sample. The data are from a study of T cell responses to AZD1222 COVID-19 vaccine. Study findings and constraints: Once two AZD1222 doses were given, Spike-specific TCR breadth and depth went up. Possibly, clonal diversity was underestimated; donors were largely white British and included more females.

Germline trimming cut 10 bases from V and 5 bases from J; bases unmatched to any gene: 12. CDR1 and CDR2 from the germline V gene are LNHDA and SQIVND (reference sequence). The CDR3 runs 14 residues. Some clones are missing from TCRdb's copy, which holds only in-frame ones; the method was immunoSEQ multiplex PCR. The sample holds approximately 140,000 clones, around 88% seen once. J is TRBJ1-2 and V is TRBV19, with 8 bases lining up with TRBD1. The origin of this receptor is an adult in good health. Here the sequenced sample was peripheral blood, taken on day 0 of AZD1222 vaccination. The CDR3 region has the DNA TGTGCCACCCTCCTCGGGCAGGGGGCATATGGCTACACCTTC. Protein sequence: CATLLGQGAYGYTF. The full variable domain, rest sourced from reference TRBV19 and TRBJ1-2, is DGGITQSPKYLFRKEGQNVTLSCEQNLNHDAMYWYRQDPGQGLRLIYYSQIVNDFQKGDIAEGYSVSREKKESFPLTVTSAQKNPTAFYLCATLLGQGAYGYTFGSGTRLTVV.